The entry that follows covers one T cell receptor (beta chain) sequence. These data are taken from a study of blood T cell repertoires in COVID-19. Study background: Whether acute or convalescent, the COVID-19 samples came from the United States, Italy and Spain.

V lost 3 bases and J 5 bases, leaving 13 bases between the germline ends. The CDR3 loop spans 14 amino acids. Germline V gene lookup returns CDR1 LNHDA and CDR2 SQIVND (reference sequence). Per the original methods: Reference gene primer amplification yielded estimated nucleated cell counts. Method: immunoSEQ multiplex PCR; TCRdb's copy keeps in-frame clones and lacks some. V and J calls plus clone size are reproduced from that table; the DNA served to infer D and trimming. This table holds more than 100,000 clones, approximately 87% found once. The clonotype originates from a human donor in a cohort sampled during active or convalescent COVID-19. This chain uses TRBV19 with TRBJ1-1, with D possibly TRBD1 on 5 matching bases. The material sequenced was peripheral blood. The CDR3 DNA reads as TGTGCCAGTAGTATCCGGGGCCGGGGGACTGAAGCTTTCTTT. The encoded protein is CASSIRGRGTEAFF.